This TCR beta chain emerged from a study of immune heterogeneity within non-small cell lung tumors. Across the whole study: In total, the tumors were 4 squamous cell carcinomas, about ten non-squamous carcinomas and 1 not otherwise specified.

By sample share, this clonotype is medium-sized. The antigen is unknown. In a multiplex PCR, 32 V and 13 J primers amplified TCR beta CDR3. TCRdb analysed the multiplex PCR reads with MiXCR anew, one entry per CDR3 protein. The sample shows more than 2,000 distinct CDR3 sequences, around 25% of them seen only once. General study results and limits: Different tumor locations in one patient shared dominant CDR3 beta clonotypes yet harbored unique high-frequency clones. Comparison across individual patients showed largely distinct high-frequency T-cell receptor beta clonotypes.

Template came from bulk tumor genomic DNA, at around 600 ng per sample. Surgery yielded several widely spaced biopsies per primary tumor. Curative surgical treatment was performed in patients who had newly diagnosed, untreated non-small cell lung cancer. Sequenced input: lung tumor tissue. This receptor was taken from a man aged 35 to 55 with non-small cell lung cancer.

CDR3 sequence: CSARDKGIQYEQYF. The CDR3 DNA reads TGCAGTGCTAGAGATAAGGGGATACAATACGAGCAGTACTTC. The chain uses TRBV20-1 and TRBJ2-7; tentatively, D is TRBD1 (5 bases). The CDR3 has 14 residues. Germline assignment: CDR1 DFQATT and CDR2 SNEGSKA (reference sequence). V was cut by 0 bases and J by 4 bases, with 13 bases left in between.